This TCR beta chain is drawn from a study of human T cells and chemical hapten exposure. Study-level background: Patients received weekly diphenylcyclopropenone doses to the scalp throughout the approximately 25-week study.

V was pared by 0 bases and J by 10 bases, with 9 bases of the junction left unmatched. Germline V gene lookup returns CDR1 SGHKS and CDR2 YYEKEE (reference sequence). The length of the CDR3 is 14 residues. This sample's time point: pre-sensitization, week 0. Sample treatment: therapeutic diphenylcyclopropenone sensitization with weekly scalp DPC. The donor pool consisted of alopecia patients aged 18 to 70 years, considered suitable for DPC. The template was total RNA from unfractionated whole blood. This clonotype was seen a handful of times. What it binds is unknown. The study's findings and limits: Patch test scores rose with PT1 expanded TCR counts, a positive correlation.

Each CDR3 protein is one row after TCRdb ran MiXCR on the RACE reads. The repertoire holds fewer than 350,000 distinct CDR3 sequences, with just under 8% as singletons. The TCR comes from a man aged 18 to 29 with alopecia areata. Some clones in this sample may be carry-over from other donors' samples. Sample: whole blood, taken in connection with sensitization to the hapten diphenylcyclopropenone (DPC). The rearrangement links TRBV5-5 to TRBJ1-1, with TRBD1 identical over 7 bases. DNA of the CDR3: TGTGCCAGCAGCTTGGACTTTCGGGACAGAAGAGCTTTCTTT. Protein sequence: CASSLDFRDRRAFF. The full variable domain, in which reference TRBV5-5 and TRBJ1-1 provide the parts outside the CDR3, is DAGVTQSPTHLIKTRGQQVTLRCSPISGHKSVSWYQQVLGQGPQFIFQYYEKEERGRGNFPDRFSARQFPNYSSELNVNALLLGDSALYLCASSLDFRDRRAFFGQGTRLTVV.